Shown below are 15 T cell receptor beta chains from a single sample sequenced in a study of shared clonotypes between healthy human individuals. This table comes from immunoSEQ multiplex PCR, and its TCRdb copy is limited to in-frame clones, with some not included. The sample has approximately 2.1 million clones, more than 85% seen once. Source material: naive CD4+ T cells from PBMCs. Subset: CD45RA+ positively selected. These receptors originate from a man younger than 30 in good health. Some clones in this sample may be carry-over from other donors' samples.

J is TRBJ2-3 and V is TRBV7-9, with a possible D match to TRBD2 (5 bases). Trimming removed 1 base from V and 5 bases from J, with 10 bases in between. The CDR3 covers 14 residues. The V gene's germline CDR1 is SEHNR and CDR2 FQNEAQ (reference sequence). The CDR3 sequence: CASSLGLEGDTQYF. CDR3 nucleotide sequence: TGTGCCAGCAGCTTAGGTCTAGAGGGAGATACGCAGTATTTT. Complete variable domain (other parts from reference TRBV7-9 and TRBJ2-3): DTGVSQNPRHKITKRGQNVTFRCDPISEHNRLYWYRQTLGQGPEFLTYFQNEAQLEKSRLLSDRFSAERPKGSFSTLEIQRTEQGDSAMYLCASSLGLEGDTQYFGPGTRLTVL.

The rearrangement joins TRBV28 to TRBJ2-2; 7 bases are a match to TRBD1. V was pared by 6 bases and J by 4 bases, with 2 bases of the junction left unmatched. Germline CDR1 is MDHEN and CDR2 is SYDVKM. The CDR3 spans 13 residues. The CDR3 nucleotides are TGTGCCAGCAGGGACAGGACCACCGGGGAGCTGTTTTTT. It specifies CASRDRTTGELFF.

The chain has TRBV6-1 and TRBJ1-5; D remains unclear. Germline CDR1 reads MNHNS; CDR2 reads SASEGT. The CDR3 loop spans 13 amino acids. The V and J ends lost 9 bases and 4 bases respectively, with 13 bases between them. CDR3: CASTPGENQPQHF. The DNA for the CDR3 is TGTGCCAGTACGCCCGGGGAGAATCAGCCCCAGCATTTT.

This clone occurred once. V usage is TRBV9 and J usage is TRBJ2-2; 13 bases are shared with TRBD2. V lost 9 bases, J lost 5 bases, and 16 bases stayed unmatched. This CDR3 comprises 18 residues. CDR1 is SGDLS, CDR2 YYNGEE, per germline. The CDR3 here is CAILLGLAGVRSTGELFF. The CDR3, as DNA: TGTGCCATCTTATTAGGACTAGCGGGAGTAAGATCTACCGGGGAGCTGTTTTTT.

The chain uses TRBV29-1 and TRBJ2-2; D is perhaps TRBD1 (5 bases). CDR1 and CDR2 (germline): SQVTM, ANQGSEA. There are 13 residues in the CDR3. The V and J ends lost 6 bases and 3 bases respectively, with 11 bases between them. This CDR3 reads CSVDQGYTGELFF. The DNA of the CDR3 is TGCAGCGTCGATCAGGGTTACACCGGGGAGCTGTTTTTT.

V is TRBV5-1 and J is TRBJ2-3; 9 bases map to TRBD2. V trimming: 4 bases; J trimming: 0 bases; junction bases outside the gene matches: 15. Germline V lookup: CDR1 SGHRS, CDR2 YFSETQ. The CDR3 spans 19 residues. The CDR3 reads CASSVTPTSGLSSTDTQYF. The CDR3 DNA reads TGCGCCAGCAGCGTAACCCCGACTAGCGGCCTCTCTAGCACAGATACGCAGTATTTT.

V usage is TRBV7-3 and J usage is TRBJ2-7; TRBD1 matches 8 bases. The CDR3 covers 15 residues. The germline CDR1 and CDR2 sequences are SGHTA and FQGTGA. Trimming cost V 4 bases and J 1 base; bases outside gene matches: 6. Here the CDR3 reads CASSWGTGPSYEQYF. For the CDR3, the DNA is TGTGCCAGCAGCTGGGGGACAGGACCTTCCTACGAGCAGTACTTC. Supplemented by reference TRBV7-3 and TRBJ2-7, the full variable domain reads GAGVSQTPSNKVTEKGKYVELRCDPISGHTALYWYRQSLGQGPEFLIYFQGTGAADDSGLPNDRFFAVRPEGSVSTLKIQRTERGDSAVYLCASSWGTGPSYEQYFGPGTRLTVT.

A note on this clone: One end of the junction does not line up with germline, which may come from a read error. The chain joins TRBV5-1 to TRBJ1-1; possibly TRBD1 for D (6 bases). The V gene's germline CDR1 is SGHRS and CDR2 YFSETQ. This CDR3 region has 14 residues. The CDR3 spells CASNLADRFTEAFF. The CDR3 nucleotides are TGCGCCAGCAACTTGGCGGACAGATTTACTGAAGCTTTCTTT.

The chain's CDR3 is CASSDRAKPYEQYF. CDR3 nucleotides: TGTGCCAGCTCAGACAGGGCAAAGCCCTACGAGCAGTACTTC. The rearrangement links TRBV18 to TRBJ2-7; 7 bases agree with TRBD1. Trimming removed 5 bases from V and 2 bases from J; junction bases left unmatched: 6. Per germline, CDR1 KGHSH and CDR2 LQKENI. The CDR3 consists of 14 residues.

The chain uses TRBV6-1 and TRBJ1-4; D unresolved. The CDR3 is 15 residues long. The V gene lost 7 bases and the J gene lost 0 bases, with 12 bases spanning the gap. Per the germline V gene, CDR1 is MNHNS and CDR2 is SASEGT. CDR3 nucleotides: TGTGCCAGCACAAAAGAACAGTCAACTAATGAAAAACTGTTTTTT. Amino acid sequence: CASTKEQSTNEKLFF.

The chain carries TRBV30 and TRBJ2-3; TRBD2 matches at 7 bases. V was pared by 3 bases and J by 2 bases, with 5 bases of the junction left unmatched. The CDR3 is 14 amino acids. Germline V lookup: CDR1 GTSNPN, CDR2 SVGIG (reference sequence). CDR3 bases: TGTGCCTGGAGGGCTAGCGGAGCCACAGATACGCAGTATTTT. Protein sequence: CAWRASGATDTQYF.

J is TRBJ2-1 and V is TRBV29-1; TRBD2 agrees at 11 bases. The CDR3 runs to 16 residues. Trimming took 2 bases from V and 2 from J; bases not matched to a gene: 5. Germline CDR1 SQVTM, CDR2 ANQGSEA. This chain's CDR3 is CSVEQPGLAAYNEQFF. In DNA, the CDR3 is TGCAGCGTTGAACAGCCGGGACTAGCGGCCTACAATGAGCAGTTCTTC.

The V and J genes are TRBV2 and TRBJ1-4; D is ambiguous. V lost 10 bases to trimming and J lost 3 bases, with 15 bases between them. The CDR3 length is 14 residues. Germline assignment: CDR1 SNHLY and CDR2 FYNNEI. Written as DNA, the CDR3 is TGTGCCAAGTCAAGGACGGCACCTAATGAAAAACTGTTTTTT. It encodes CAKSRTAPNEKLFF.

CDR3 protein: CASSWQGKAEAFF. In DNA, the CDR3 is TGTGCCAGCAGCTGGCAGGGGAAGGCTGAAGCTTTCTTT. J is TRBJ1-1 and V is TRBV5-4; the D gene is possibly TRBD1 (6 bases). V was trimmed by 3 bases and J by 6 bases, leaving 12 bases between them. This CDR3 has 13 amino acids. CDR1 and CDR2 (germline): SGHNT, YYREEE (reference sequence).

As for this clone: The sample holds other DNA sequences that translate to the same CDR3. J is TRBJ2-1 and V is TRBV9; TRBD2 agrees at 9 bases. Germline assignment: CDR1 SGDLS and CDR2 YYNGEE. The CDR3 totals 16 residues. V was pared by 1 base and J by 0 bases, with 2 bases of the junction left unmatched. The CDR3 here is CASSVSGRSSYNEQFF. The CDR3 DNA reads as TGTGCCAGCAGCGTAAGCGGGAGGAGCTCCTACAATGAGCAGTTCTTC.